The clone carrying this TCR beta chain showed up just a few times. Its matching antigen is unknown. Germline V lookup: CDR1 SQVTM, CDR2 ANQGSEA. Trimming stripped 3 bases from V and 8 bases from J, with 18 bases between. The CDR3 runs 14 residues. 5'RACE with constant-segment primers built TCRalpha and TCRbeta cDNA libraries with UMIs. TCRdb re-derived calls from the 5' RACE reads in MiXCR, one entry per CDR3 protein. The data hold over 400,000 distinct CDR3 sequences, with about a quarter observed a single time. The entry originates in a study of T-cell memory formation after mild COVID-19. General observations from the study: Contracting clones from day 15 to 85 had balanced CD4/CD8; later expanders favoured CD4+.

Sequenced material: PBMCs or a T cell subset sorted from them (not recorded which). This receptor was obtained from an adult woman who had mild COVID-19 (a few samples of this study predate the infection). Cell type and time point are not known. The genes are TRBV29-1 and TRBJ2-3; possible D gene TRBD2, 6 bases. CDR3 sequence: CSVDAYRAGPTQYF. CDR3 nucleotides: TGCAGCGTTGATGCATATCGCGCGGGACCTACGCAGTATTTT.